Below are 19 T cell receptor beta chains sequenced from a single sample in a study of cytomegalovirus exposure and HLA in healthy donors. It was with 60 Vbeta and 13 Jbeta primers that the PCR ran. Assay: immunoSEQ multiplex PCR; the TCRdb copy retains only in-frame clones and omits some. The sample holds under 110,000 clones, 85% to 90% seen once. The sample comprised PBMCs. The receptors stem from a man aged 25-40 years in good health and CMV-seronegative.

With regard to this clone: Germline is not matched at one junction end, which may reflect a read error. The chain uses TRBV5-5 and TRBJ2-5; a possible D gene is TRBD2 (7 bases). The CDR3 totals 12 residues. CDR1 and CDR2 from the germline V gene are SGHKS and YYEKEE (reference sequence). CDR3 in amino acids: CASSLEGGIVHF. Here the CDR3 DNA reads TGTGCCAGCAGCTTGGAGGGGGGGATTGTCCACTTC.

The rearrangement joins TRBV15 to TRBJ1-5, with 9 bases lining up with TRBD1. CDR1 and CDR2 (germline): LNHNV, YYDKDF (reference sequence). The CDR3 is 16 residues long. The V and J ends lost 3 bases and 8 bases, in that order; junction bases with no gene match: 11. CDR3 sequence (DNA): TGTGCCACCAGCAGTAAGGACAGGGGAAATCATGAGCCCCAGCATTTT. This translates into CATSSKDRGNHEPQHF.

This chain uses TRBV29-1 with TRBJ1-1, with D possibly TRBD1 on 5 matching bases. Germline V gives CDR1 SQVTM, CDR2 ANQGSEA. Trimming cost V 7 bases and J 4 bases, with 16 bases left between them. CDR3 size: 13 residues. The CDR3 is CSGRGDLATEAFF. The DNA for the CDR3 is TGCAGCGGAAGAGGGGACTTGGCCACTGAAGCTTTCTTT.

The chain has TRBV28 and TRBJ2-5; possible D gene TRBD2, 6 bases. Trimming shortened V by 3 bases and J by 4 bases, and 15 bases separated the two germline ends. The CDR3 is made up of 15 amino acids. Looked up from germline, CDR1 is MDHEN and CDR2 is SYDVKM. CDR3 nucleotides: TGTGCCAGCAGTTTTTTGGGAGGCGGTGGAGAGACCCAGTACTTC. The encoded protein is CASSFLGGGGETQYF.

This sequence joins TRBV13 and TRBJ2-1; the D gene is possibly TRBD1 (6 bases). CDR1 and CDR2 from the germline V gene are PRHDT and FYEKMQ (reference sequence). This CDR3 is built from 15 residues. V was clipped by 0 bases and J by 0 bases, with 6 bases between them. CDR3 loop: CASSLGQGSYNEQFF. DNA of the CDR3: TGTGCCAGCAGCTTAGGACAGGGCTCCTACAATGAGCAGTTCTTC.

The chain joins TRBV5-6 to TRBJ2-1; possible D gene TRBD1, 6 bases. CDR1 and CDR2 (germline): SGHDT, YYEEEE. The length of the CDR3 is 14 residues. V was shortened by 6 bases and J by 4 bases, with 14 bases between the two germline ends. Written as DNA, the CDR3 is TGTGCCAGCATCCTGACAGGAACTTACAATGAGCAGTTCTTC. Residues: CASILTGTYNEQFF.

The chain employs TRBV15 and TRBJ2-7, with 10 bases that match TRBD2. The junction had 8 bases not matched to a gene; V was cut back by 5 bases and J by 7 bases. This CDR3 has 14 residues. The germline V gene encodes CDR1 LNHNV and CDR2 YYDKDF (reference sequence). For the CDR3, the DNA is TGTGCCACCAGCCGGCCTAGCGGGAGTTATGAGCAGTACTTC. Translating gives CATSRPSGSYEQYF.

The chain carries TRBV6-5 and TRBJ1-3; TRBD1 might be the D (6 bases). The V and J ends lost 6 bases and 8 bases respectively, with 20 bases between them. The CDR3 loop spans 15 amino acids. From germline, CDR1 is MNHEY and CDR2 SVGAGI. The CDR3 bases are TGTGCCAGCAGCTACGGCGGGGGCGGGAGGGACACCATATATTTT. Its protein is CASSYGGGGRDTIYF.

The chain couples TRBV7-2 to TRBJ1-2, with 9 nucleotides matching TRBD1. CDR3 length: 15 amino acids. Germline CDR1 is SGHTA and CDR2 is FQGNSA. The J segment lost 6 bases and the V segment lost 5 bases, leaving 10 bases of the junction unmatched. The CDR3 here is CASSRRRQGVDGYTF. The DNA for the CDR3 is TGTGCCAGCAGCCGCAGGCGACAGGGGGTTGATGGCTACACCTTC.

This chain joins TRBV9 and TRBJ2-2, with D unresolved. Germline loops: CDR1 SGDLS, CDR2 YYNGEE. Between the trimmed V and J ends, which lost 0 bases and 6 bases, there was a span of 9 bases. CDR3 size: 14 residues. The CDR3 coding sequence is TGTGCCAGCAGCGTAGCTTCTGTCCCCGGGGAGCTGTTTTTT. Its translation: CASSVASVPGELFF.

The chain is built from TRBV7-8 and TRBJ2-5; TRBD2 matches at 10 bases. Germline CDR1 and CDR2: SGHVS and FQNEAQ. This CDR3 spans 18 amino acids. After removal of 5 bases from V and 1 base from J, the junction contained 13 bases not matched to a gene. The CDR3 is CASSDRLLAGHTQETQYF. The CDR3 coding sequence is TGTGCCAGCAGCGACAGGTTACTAGCGGGACATACCCAAGAGACCCAGTACTTC.

The chain is built from TRBV2 and TRBJ1-5, with TRBD1 identical over 12 bases. J was trimmed by 7 bases and V by 5 bases; bases with no gene match: 6. CDR3 length: 15 amino acids. Germline CDR1 and CDR2: SNHLY and FYNNEI. The CDR3 sequence is CASSWGTGGDQPQHF. The CDR3 coding sequence is TGTGCCAGCAGTTGGGGGACAGGGGGCGACCAGCCCCAGCATTTT.

J is TRBJ2-6 and V is TRBV6-6; D not certain. Germline CDR1 is MNHNY and CDR2 is SVGAGI (reference sequence). V lost 8 bases and J 0 bases, leaving 5 bases between the germline ends. This CDR3 region has 13 residues. CDR3 amino acids: CASGPSGANVLTF. The CDR3 DNA sequence: TGTGCCAGCGGCCCCTCTGGGGCCAACGTCCTGACTTTC.

The V gene is TRBV6-1, the J gene TRBJ1-2, with 9 bases lining up with TRBD1. This CDR3 contains 15 residues. CDR1 is MNHNS and CDR2 is SASEGT in the germline V gene. The trim removed 4 bases at V and 5 bases at J, leaving 8 bases unmatched. CDR3 sequence (DNA): TGTGCCAGCAGTGTGATGGGACAGGGTGCATATGGCTACACCTTC. Translation: CASSVMGQGAYGYTF.

The V gene is TRBV5-1, the J gene TRBJ2-2; D uncertain. V lost 1 base, J lost 4 bases, and 11 bases lay in between. The germline V gene has CDR1 SGHRS and CDR2 YFSETQ. The CDR3 is made up of 15 amino acids. The CDR3 is CASSLSSASTGELFF. The CDR3 coding sequence is TGCGCCAGCAGCTTGAGTTCAGCTAGCACCGGGGAGCTGTTTTTT.

This chain links TRBV29-1 with TRBJ2-7; TRBD2 agrees at 9 bases. Per the germline V gene, CDR1 is SQVTM and CDR2 is ANQGSEA. V lost 4 bases to trimming and J lost 1 base; unmatched junction nucleotides: 5. The CDR3 sequence is 14 residues long. The CDR3: CSVASLAGSYEQYF. In DNA form, the CDR3 reads TGCAGCGTTGCCTCCCTAGCGGGGTCCTACGAGCAGTACTTC.

CDR3 bases: TGTGCCAGCAGCCGCCCCAGGACAAGAGGAAACGAGCAGTACTTC. It specifies CASSRPRTRGNEQYF. This chain connects TRBV7-9 to TRBJ2-7; tentative D call: TRBD1 (5 bases). This CDR3 is 15 amino acids long. The germline gives CDR1 SEHNR, CDR2 FQNEAQ (reference sequence). Trimming removed 5 bases at V and 5 bases at J, with 19 bases between.

This chain joins TRBV7-2 and TRBJ1-3; unclear D gene. The CDR3 is 15 amino acids. Germline V gene sequence: CDR1 SGHTA, CDR2 FQGNSA. V was trimmed by 8 bases and J by 0 bases, leaving 14 bases between them. CDR3 amino acids: CASQAGFNSGNTIYF. DNA of the CDR3: TGTGCCAGCCAGGCTGGCTTTAACTCTGGAAACACCATATATTTT.

V and J are TRBV9 and TRBJ2-2; 9 bases fit TRBD2. This CDR3 spans 16 amino acids. The J segment lost 4 bases and the V segment lost 0 bases, leaving 4 bases of the junction unmatched. CDR1 and CDR2 from the germline V gene are SGDLS and YYNGEE. In DNA form, the CDR3 reads TGTGCCAGCAGCGTAGGAGGCGGGGGGGTCACCGGGGAGCTGTTTTTT. It is translated as CASSVGGGGVTGELFF.